These 26 T cell receptor beta chains were sequenced from one sample in a study of blood T cell repertoires in COVID-19. The protocol was immunoSEQ multiplex PCR, while the TCRdb copy is restricted to in-frame clones and leaves out a portion. The sample has some 120,000 clones; just under 80% are singletons. The sequenced sample was peripheral blood. The receptors derive from a human donor in a cohort sampled during active COVID-19.

The rearrangement links TRBV6-1 to TRBJ1-2; 8 bases line up with TRBD1. Trimming took 1 base from V and 4 from J; bases not matched to a gene: 17. The CDR3 loop spans 19 amino acids. Germline values: CDR1 MNHNS, CDR2 SASEGT. CDR3 in DNA: TGTGCCAGCAGTGAAGGGACAGGGAATGTTCGGGGTATAGTCTATGGCTACACCTTC. This codes for CASSEGTGNVRGIVYGYTF.

This clone was seen a few times. This rearrangement joins TRBV6-5 to TRBJ1-2; possible D gene TRBD1, 6 bases. This CDR3 contains 13 residues. From germline, CDR1 is MNHEY and CDR2 SVGAGI. Trimming shortened V by 5 bases and J by 4 bases, and 11 bases separated the two germline ends. The CDR3 loop reads CASSPGTLYGYTF. The CDR3 region has the DNA TGTGCCAGCAGTCCCGGGACACTCTATGGCTACACCTTC.

V usage is TRBV5-1 and J usage is TRBJ1-4, with TRBD1 identical over 7 bases. V lost 5 bases and J lost 7; bases outside the gene matches: 14. The CDR3 length is 16 residues. CDR1 is SGHRS, CDR2 YFSETQ, per germline. The DNA of the CDR3 is TGCGCCAGCAGGACCAATACAGGGGCCGCGGGTGAAAAACTGTTTTTT. Protein: CASRTNTGAAGEKLFF.

This clone appeared a few times. The chain links TRBV19 to TRBJ1-5; 11 positions agree with TRBD1. This CDR3 region has 15 residues. The junction had 6 bases not matched to a gene; V was cut back by 6 bases and J by 5 bases. Germline V gene lookup returns CDR1 LNHDA and CDR2 SQIVND (reference sequence). The CDR3 coding sequence is TGTGCCAGTAGAGCAGGACAGGGGGCACATCAGCCCCAGCATTTT. Protein: CASRAGQGAHQPQHF.

The chain joins TRBV5-1 to TRBJ2-1; D uncertain. The V end was cut by 4 bases, the J end by 9 bases, with 14 bases between. This CDR3 has 13 amino acids. Germline V CDR1 and CDR2: SGHRS, YFSETQ. The CDR3 DNA is TGCGCCAGCAGCCCGCTGGAGCACCTTGAGCAGTTCTTC. It encodes CASSPLEHLEQFF.

This chain joins TRBV7-8 and TRBJ2-5; D might be TRBD1 (6 bases). Trimming took off 1 base at V and 2 bases at J, with 11 bases between the two ends. This CDR3 has 15 residues. From germline, CDR1 is SGHVS and CDR2 FQNEAQ. CDR3 sequence reads: CASSLVPQGQETQYF. CDR3 in DNA: TGTGCCAGCAGCTTAGTTCCCCAGGGGCAAGAGACCCAGTACTTC. Based on the CDR3 plus reference TRBV7-8 and TRBJ2-5, the full variable domain is GAGVSQSPRYKVAKRGQDVALRCDPISGHVSLFWYQQALGQGPEFLTYFQNEAQLDKSGLPSDRFFAERPEGSVSTLKIQRTQQEDSAVYLCASSLVPQGQETQYFGPGTRLLVL.

This clone was recorded a few times. The V and J genes are TRBV7-2 and TRBJ2-1, with D tentatively TRBD2 (5 bases). Germline V lookup: CDR1 SGHTA, CDR2 FQGNSA. This CDR3 spans 12 amino acids. Trimming took off 3 bases at V and 9 bases at J, with 9 bases between the two ends. CDR3 nucleotide sequence: TGTGCCAGCAGCTTGTCTAGCACTGAGCAGTTCTTC. This codes for CASSLSSTEQFF.

The chain links TRBV28 to TRBJ2-5; 7 bases are shared with TRBD1. The germline V gene has CDR1 MDHEN and CDR2 SYDVKM. With V trimmed by 3 bases and J by 2 bases, 18 bases remained unmatched. The length of the CDR3 is 19 residues. Here the CDR3 DNA reads TGTGCCAGCAGTTTGGGTGGACAGGTTACTCCCCCCCGTCAAGAGACCCAGTACTTC. This codes for CASSLGGQVTPPRQETQYF.

The DNA for the CDR3 is TGCAGCGTCTACCGCGGACAGGGCGGGGAGCAGTACTTC. Translation gives CSVYRGQGGEQYF. The chain recombines TRBV29-1 with TRBJ2-7, with 8 bases that match TRBD1. With 6 bases clipped from V and 7 bases from J, the junction kept 11 bases outside the gene matches. Germline lookup yields CDR1 SQVTM and CDR2 ANQGSEA. The CDR3 is 13 amino acids.

The chain employs TRBV9 and TRBJ2-1; a possible D gene is TRBD1 (5 bases). Germline V gene sequence: CDR1 SGDLS, CDR2 YYNGEE. This CDR3 has 13 amino acids. V gave up 0 bases and J gave up 7 bases, with 8 bases separating them. For the CDR3, the DNA is TGTGCCAGCAGCGTAGTAGGGGAAAATGAGCAGTTCTTC. The encoded protein is CASSVVGENEQFF. Complete variable domain (other parts from reference TRBV9 and TRBJ2-1): DSGVTQTPKHLITATGQRVTLRCSPRSGDLSVYWYQQSLDQGLQFLIQYYNGEERAKGNILERFSAQQFPDLHSELNLSSLELGDSALYFCASSVVGENEQFFGPGTRLTVL.

This clone was recorded once. The rearrangement joins TRBV6-6 to TRBJ2-2; TRBD1 matches 8 bases. CDR3 length: 15 amino acids. V was clipped by 7 bases and J by 4 bases; unmatched bases: 8. The V gene's germline CDR1 is MNHNY and CDR2 SVGAGI (reference sequence). The CDR3 DNA is TGTGCCAGCAATGACCAGGGGGCAAGCACCGGGGAGCTGTTTTTT. Encoded protein: CASNDQGASTGELFF.

The chain links TRBV27 to TRBJ1-2; D may be TRBD1 (5 bases). The V end was cut by 6 bases, the J end by 8 bases, with 19 bases between. Looked up from germline, CDR1 is MNHEY and CDR2 is SMNVEV (reference sequence). This CDR3 comprises 14 residues. The CDR3 nucleotides are TGTGCCAGCAGCTCCATTCTGGGGGGAGAGGGCTACACCTTC. It encodes CASSSILGGEGYTF.

The V call is TRBV6-6, the J call TRBJ1-2; 9 bases agree with TRBD1. This CDR3 spans 14 amino acids. CDR1 and CDR2 from the germline V gene are MNHNY and SVGAGI (reference sequence). V was clipped by 0 bases and J by 8 bases; unmatched bases: 4. This CDR3 reads CASSYSGTGSGYTF. The CDR3 DNA reads as TGTGCCAGCAGTTACTCCGGGACAGGGAGCGGCTACACCTTC.

The chain recombines TRBV2 with TRBJ2-1; D not certain. Germline V CDR1 and CDR2: SNHLY, FYNNEI. Trimming removed 6 bases from V and 0 bases from J, with 30 bases in between. CDR3 length: 21 residues. The CDR3 protein is CASRNPVPSTGLMSSYNEQFF. The DNA of the CDR3 is TGTGCCAGCAGGAACCCCGTACCAAGTACCGGGTTGATGAGCTCCTACAATGAGCAGTTCTTC.

There are a few counts of this clone. The rearrangement joins TRBV3-1 (or the pseudogene TRBV3-2) to TRBJ2-1; TRBD1 matches 12 bases. Germline CDR1 reads LGHDT; CDR2 reads YNNKEL (reference sequence). After removal of 4 bases from V and 10 bases from J, the junction contained 8 bases not matched to a gene. This CDR3 has 15 residues. The CDR3 loop is CASSPRDRGLGEQFF. Written as DNA, the CDR3 is TGTGCCAGCAGCCCCCGGGACAGGGGGCTCGGGGAGCAGTTCTTC.

The chain is built from TRBV2 and TRBJ2-7; no definite D call. Germline V CDR1 and CDR2: SNHLY, FYNNEI. The CDR3 spans 14 residues. With 4 bases removed from V and 6 bases from J, the gap between germline ends came to 16 bases. The CDR3 loop is CASSGSSVSGEQYF. The CDR3 DNA is TGTGCCAGCAGTGGTTCCTCAGTATCTGGCGAGCAGTACTTC.

This chain joins TRBV28 and TRBJ1-5; 8 bases are shared with TRBD1. The CDR3 length is 17 residues. Germline-derived CDR1 and CDR2 are MDHEN and SYDVKM. After removal of 5 bases from V and 4 bases from J, the junction contained 13 bases not matched to a gene. For the CDR3, the DNA is TGTGCCAGCAGTGAAGCGGGACAGGCGGTTCGGAATCAGCCCCAGCATTTT. Encoded protein: CASSEAGQAVRNQPQHF.

The chain couples TRBV5-4 to TRBJ1-1; D is possibly TRBD1 (5 bases). This CDR3 is built from 13 residues. Germline V gene data show CDR1 as SGHNT and CDR2 as YYREEE (reference sequence). The V gene lost 7 bases and the J gene lost 3 bases, with 13 bases spanning the gap. CDR3 sequence reads: CASEILGDTEAFF. CDR3 in DNA: TGTGCCAGCGAGATCTTAGGGGACACTGAAGCTTTCTTT.

The V and J genes are TRBV3-1 (or the pseudogene TRBV3-2) and TRBJ1-2; no clear D gene. Looked up from germline, CDR1 is LGHDT and CDR2 is YNNKEL (reference sequence). V gave up 1 base and J gave up 3 bases, with 12 bases separating them. CDR3 length: 15 amino acids. The CDR3 is CASSQAAAGHYGYTF. In DNA form, the CDR3 reads TGTGCCAGCAGCCAAGCCGCTGCAGGTCACTATGGCTACACCTTC.

The chain recombines TRBV6-2 or TRBV6-3 with TRBJ2-3, with TRBD2 identical over 12 bases. The CDR3 length is 16 residues. The junction had 4 bases not matched to a gene; V was cut back by 4 bases and J by 2 bases. Germline CDR1 reads MNHEY; CDR2 reads SVGEGT. The CDR3 region has the DNA TGTGCCAGCAGTTCGTCTAGCGGGGGGGCCACAGATACGCAGTATTTT. This translates into CASSSSSGGATDTQYF.

The V gene is TRBV5-1, the J gene TRBJ2-1; D perhaps matches TRBD2 (6 bases). V dropped 2 bases and J dropped 7 bases, with 16 bases sitting between them. This CDR3 spans 15 amino acids. Per the germline V gene, CDR1 is SGHRS and CDR2 is YFSETQ. As DNA, the CDR3 is TGCGCCAGCAGCTTATTGCCGGGACTCATAAATGAGCAGTTCTTC. This codes for CASSLLPGLINEQFF.

The V call is TRBV10-3, the J call TRBJ1-5; tentative D call: TRBD1 (6 bases). The length of the CDR3 is 14 residues. Germline V gene lookup returns CDR1 ENHRY and CDR2 SYGVKD. The ends were cut back, 6 bases at V and 7 bases at J, with 16 bases in the middle. CDR3 sequence (DNA): TGTGCCATCAGCCCGGGACACACGGAGCAGCCCCAGCATTTT. It yields the protein CAISPGHTEQPQHF.

The chain carries TRBV27 and TRBJ2-2, with 9 bases aligning to TRBD1. Germline V gene sequence: CDR1 MNHEY, CDR2 SMNVEV (reference sequence). With 1 base clipped from V and 3 bases from J, the junction kept 3 bases outside the gene matches. The CDR3 loop spans 16 amino acids. The CDR3: CASSLLRTGDTGELFF. In nucleotides, the CDR3 is TGTGCCAGCAGTTTATTAAGGACAGGGGACACCGGGGAGCTGTTTTTT.

A few counts support this clone. This chain connects TRBV30 to TRBJ1-1; 8 bases agree with TRBD1. CDR1 and CDR2 (germline): GTSNPN, SVGIG (reference sequence). V was clipped by 7 bases and J by 9 bases; unmatched bases: 16. This CDR3 region has 14 residues. CDR3: CAFTPVGQAYKAFF. In DNA form, the CDR3 reads TGTGCCTTCACACCGGTGGGACAGGCATATAAAGCTTTCTTT.

The chain uses TRBV6-5 and TRBJ2-3; 9 nucleotides match TRBD2. V dropped 5 bases and J dropped 0; count of bases not matched to a gene: 3. Germline V lookup: CDR1 MNHEY, CDR2 SVGAGI. The length of the CDR3 is 15 residues. The CDR3 bases are TGTGCCAGCAGTCCTAGCGGGGCGAGCACAGATACGCAGTATTTT. It is translated as CASSPSGASTDTQYF.

The V gene is TRBV7-8, the J gene TRBJ1-2; D is possibly TRBD1 (6 bases). Germline V gene data show CDR1 as SGHVS and CDR2 as FQNEAQ. Trimming stripped 2 bases from V and 0 bases from J, with 10 bases between. This CDR3 has 15 residues. CDR3 region: CASSLLRGTNYGYTF. CDR3 DNA: TGTGCCAGCAGCTTATTAAGGGGGACTAACTATGGCTACACCTTC. Variable domain in full (rest from reference TRBV7-8 and TRBJ1-2): GAGVSQSPRYKVAKRGQDVALRCDPISGHVSLFWYQQALGQGPEFLTYFQNEAQLDKSGLPSDRFFAERPEGSVSTLKIQRTQQEDSAVYLCASSLLRGTNYGYTFGSGTRLTVV.